The 22 T cell receptor beta chains below come from one sample, sequenced in a study of blood T cell repertoires in COVID-19. Only in-frame clones appear in the TCRdb table, and some are missing; sequencing was by immunoSEQ multiplex PCR. The sample yields about 140,000 clones, roughly 82% seen once. Sequencing used peripheral blood. The receptors shown here come from a man older than 75 with acute or convalescent COVID-19.

This chain uses TRBV27 with TRBJ1-1; D not resolved. Trimming took off 2 bases at V and 4 bases at J, with 11 bases between the two ends. Germline V CDR1 and CDR2: MNHEY, SMNVEV (reference sequence). This CDR3 has 14 amino acids. The CDR3 DNA reads TGTGCCAGCAGTTTAAGTCAGGAGGTCACTGAAGCTTTCTTT. As protein: CASSLSQEVTEAFF.

V usage is TRBV27 and J usage is TRBJ1-5; unclear D gene. In germline, CDR1 is MNHEY, CDR2 SMNVEV (reference sequence). Trimming removed 0 bases from V and 4 bases from J, with 7 bases in between. The CDR3 loop spans 14 amino acids. The CDR3 nucleotides read TGTGCCAGCAGTTTATCGGGCAGAAATCAGCCCCAGCATTTT. Translated: CASSLSGRNQPQHF.

The CDR3 sequence: CASSYGSGANSPLHF. The CDR3 DNA is TGTGCCAGCAGTTACGGGTCAGGGGCTAATTCACCCCTCCACTTT. The chain couples TRBV6-5 to TRBJ1-6; a weak D match, TRBD1 (6 bases). Germline assignment: CDR1 MNHEY and CDR2 SVGAGI. V was cut by 2 bases and J by 6 bases, with 11 bases left in between. The CDR3 extends over 15 amino acids.

Turning to this clone: A read error may account for a junction end that differs from germline. This chain joins TRBV5-1 and TRBJ2-3, with 9 nucleotides matching TRBD2. There are 14 residues in the CDR3. In germline, CDR1 is SGHRS, CDR2 YFSETQ. The CDR3 region is CARSAGGGSDTQYF. The CDR3 DNA sequence: TGCGCCCGCAGCGCGGGGGGGGGCTCAGATACGCAGTATTTT.

The rearrangement joins TRBV7-2 to TRBJ2-5; D is perhaps TRBD2 (6 bases). Germline CDR1 and CDR2: SGHTA and FQGNSA. Trimming removed 4 bases from V and 5 bases from J, with 11 bases in between. The CDR3 sequence is 13 residues long. This CDR3 is CASSWDSGETQYF. CDR3 DNA: TGTGCCAGCAGCTGGGACTCAGGGGAGACCCAGTACTTC.

The chain employs TRBV7-2 and TRBJ2-2, with D possibly matching TRBD2 (6 bases). V shed 5 bases and J shed 7 bases, with 17 bases lying between them. The CDR3 is made up of 15 amino acids. Germline lookup yields CDR1 SGHTA and CDR2 FQGNSA. CDR3: CASSPGRLRGGELFF. CDR3 sequence (DNA): TGTGCCAGCAGCCCAGGGAGGCTTAGGGGCGGGGAGCTGTTTTTT.

This clone showed up just once. This chain uses TRBV15 with TRBJ2-7; a possible D gene is TRBD2 (6 bases). V shed 3 bases and J shed 3 bases, with 15 bases lying between them. Germline CDR1 is LNHNV and CDR2 is YYDKDF (reference sequence). There are 15 residues in the CDR3. The CDR3 DNA reads TGTGCCACCAGCAGGGAGGGTGGGGCCGTCTACGAGCAGTACTTC. Translating gives CATSREGGAVYEQYF.

The sample holds one count of this clone. This rearrangement joins TRBV25-1 to TRBJ2-2, with 9 bases lining up with TRBD1. Germline CDR1 and CDR2: MGHDK and SYGVNS. The J segment lost 7 bases and the V segment lost 4 bases, leaving 7 bases of the junction unmatched. The CDR3 has 15 residues. CDR3 residues: CASSVQTGGVGELFF. As DNA, the CDR3 is TGTGCCAGCAGTGTCCAGACAGGGGGGGTCGGGGAGCTGTTTTTT.

There are a few counts of this clone. V gene TRBV7-2 combines with J gene TRBJ2-7; tentatively, D is TRBD1 (5 bases). V lost 1 base to trimming and J lost 4 bases, with 14 bases between them. In germline, CDR1 is SGHTA, CDR2 FQGNSA. The CDR3 runs 15 residues. As DNA, the CDR3 is TGTGCCAGCAGCTTAGAGCGAAGCAGGGCTTACGAGCAGTACTTC. Its translation: CASSLERSRAYEQYF.

This clone showed up just a few times. The V call is TRBV4-3, the J call TRBJ1-3; D not certain. Germline V gene data show CDR1 as LGHNA and CDR2 as YSLEER. The CDR3 totals 13 residues. Between the trimmed V and J ends, which lost 0 bases and 4 bases, there was a span of 4 bases. The CDR3 region is CASSQELGNTIYF. The CDR3 DNA reads TGCGCCAGCAGCCAAGAACTCGGAAACACCATATATTTT.

V and J are TRBV28 and TRBJ2-2; 7 positions agree with TRBD1. V gave up 6 bases and J gave up 5 bases; unmatched junction bases: 12. Germline V gives CDR1 MDHEN, CDR2 SYDVKM. The CDR3 has 16 residues. The CDR3: CASSEYRGDNTGELFF. In DNA form, the CDR3 reads TGTGCCAGCAGCGAGTACAGGGGAGATAATACCGGGGAGCTGTTTTTT.

The chain is built from TRBV5-4 and TRBJ1-2; weak D call: TRBD1 (5 bases). This CDR3 has 13 amino acids. Germline CDR1 reads SGHNT; CDR2 reads YYREEE (reference sequence). The V end was cut by 4 bases, the J end by 10 bases, with 17 bases between. In nucleotides, the CDR3 is TGTGCCAGCAGCCTTGGCGGGACCCCGTTCTACACCTTC. Translating gives CASSLGGTPFYTF.

This clone was detected only a few times. The chain uses TRBV5-1 and TRBJ1-6; TRBD1 matches at 9 bases. The CDR3 has 15 residues. V lost 0 bases to trimming and J lost 10 bases; unmatched junction nucleotides: 5. Germline CDR1 and CDR2: SGHRS and YFSETQ. The CDR3 DNA sequence: TGCGCCAGCAGCTTGGGGACAGGGGTAGGCTCACCCCTCCACTTT. It translates to CASSLGTGVGSPLHF.

This clone was seen a single time. This chain joins TRBV5-1 and TRBJ2-5; TRBD2 is a possible D gene (6 bases). Trimming left V 0 bases short and J 5 bases short, with 14 bases between. The CDR3 extends over 15 amino acids. The germline CDR1 and CDR2 sequences are SGHRS and YFSETQ. Here the CDR3 reads CASSLEGLHGETQYF. CDR3 bases: TGCGCCAGCAGCTTGGAGGGACTGCACGGGGAGACCCAGTACTTC.

The chain links TRBV28 to TRBJ2-3; D unclear. The CDR3 is 13 amino acids. Germline CDR1 reads MDHEN; CDR2 reads SYDVKM. V lost 7 bases and J lost 2, with 10 bases in between. CDR3 sequence reads: CASNARVTDTQYF. The CDR3 coding sequence is TGTGCCAGCAATGCTCGCGTCACAGATACGCAGTATTTT.

V gene TRBV2 combines with J gene TRBJ1-6; D unresolved. V lost 7 bases and J 0 bases, leaving 16 bases between the germline ends. Germline loops: CDR1 SNHLY, CDR2 FYNNEI. This CDR3 spans 17 amino acids. CDR3 coding DNA: TGTGCCAGCAATCGGCCAGGACTAAGCTCCTATAATTCACCCCTCCACTTT. Protein sequence: CASNRPGLSSYNSPLHF. Complete variable domain (other parts from reference TRBV2 and TRBJ1-6): EPEVTQTPSHQVTQMGQEVILRCVPISNHLYFYWYRQILGQKVEFLVSFYNNEISEKSEIFDDQFSVERPDGSNFTLKIRSTKLEDSAMYFCASNRPGLSSYNSPLHFGNGTRLTVT.

This clone appeared many times. The chain carries TRBV6-1 and TRBJ1-4, with 8 bases identical to TRBD1. The CDR3 contains 15 residues. V lost 0 bases, J lost 5 bases, and 2 bases stayed unmatched. The V gene's germline CDR1 is MNHNS and CDR2 SASEGT. CDR3 residues: CASSEAQGGNEKLFF. The CDR3 DNA is TGTGCCAGCAGTGAAGCACAGGGGGGAAATGAAAAACTGTTTTTT.

This chain uses TRBV6-5 with TRBJ2-5; weak D call: TRBD2 (6 bases). The CDR3 is 15 residues long. Germline V gene lookup returns CDR1 MNHEY and CDR2 SVGAGI. With 0 bases removed from V and 2 bases from J, the gap between germline ends came to 10 bases. The CDR3 sequence: CASSYSWGEQETQYF. The CDR3 DNA reads as TGTGCCAGCAGTTACTCATGGGGGGAACAAGAGACCCAGTACTTC.

CDR3 coding DNA: TGTGCCAGCAGCAGTGGACGGGGTGATACGCAGTATTTT. Translating it yields CASSSGRGDTQYF. The genes are TRBV6-4 and TRBJ2-3; TRBD2 might be the D (5 bases). Per germline, CDR1 MRHNA and CDR2 SNTAGT. V lost 6 bases and J 6 bases, leaving 13 bases between the germline ends. The CDR3 consists of 13 residues.

This rearrangement joins TRBV18 to TRBJ2-1, with 7 bases lining up with TRBD1. CDR1 is KGHSH and CDR2 is LQKENI in the germline V gene. Trimming at V came to 5 bases and at J to 7 bases, leaving 14 bases not matched to a gene. The CDR3 is made up of 16 amino acids. This CDR3 is CASSESPGQTRNEQFF. The CDR3 nucleotides read TGTGCCAGCTCAGAAAGTCCGGGACAGACGCGGAATGAGCAGTTCTTC.

The chain employs TRBV29-1 and TRBJ1-2; 7 nucleotides match TRBD1. V lost 6 bases and J lost 8; bases outside the gene matches: 9. The length of the CDR3 is 12 residues. Germline V gives CDR1 SQVTM, CDR2 ANQGSEA. The CDR3 DNA sequence: TGCAGCGTCAAAGAGGGGGCTGAAGGCTACACCTTC. It is translated as CSVKEGAEGYTF.

V is TRBV7-2 and J is TRBJ1-2, with no clear D. With 5 bases removed from V and 6 bases from J, the gap between germline ends came to 16 bases. CDR1 is SGHTA, CDR2 FQGNSA, per germline. The CDR3 runs 14 residues. CDR3 DNA: TGTGCCAGCAGCCCATACCAGAGGGAGAATGGCTACACCTTC. It is translated as CASSPYQRENGYTF.